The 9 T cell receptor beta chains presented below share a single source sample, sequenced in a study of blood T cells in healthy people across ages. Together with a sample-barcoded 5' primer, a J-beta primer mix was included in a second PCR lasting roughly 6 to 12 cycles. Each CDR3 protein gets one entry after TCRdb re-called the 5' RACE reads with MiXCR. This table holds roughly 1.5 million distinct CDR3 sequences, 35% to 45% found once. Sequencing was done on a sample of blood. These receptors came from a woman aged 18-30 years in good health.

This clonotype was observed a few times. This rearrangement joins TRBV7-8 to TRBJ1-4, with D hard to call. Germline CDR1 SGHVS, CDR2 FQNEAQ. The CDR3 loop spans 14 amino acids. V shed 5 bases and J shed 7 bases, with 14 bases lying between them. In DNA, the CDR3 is TGTGCCAGCAGCACCCGAAGCTCCAGTGAAAAACTGTTTTTT. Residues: CASSTRSSSEKLFF.

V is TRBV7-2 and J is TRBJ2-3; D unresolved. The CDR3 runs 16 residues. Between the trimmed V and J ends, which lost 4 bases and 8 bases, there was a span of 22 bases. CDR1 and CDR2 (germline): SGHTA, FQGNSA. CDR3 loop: CASSYQSGSREFTQYF. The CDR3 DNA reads TGTGCCAGCAGCTACCAATCCGGGTCCCGTGAGTTTACGCAGTATTTT.

The CDR3 region has the DNA TGCGCCAGCAGCTTGTATACATACACTGAAGCTTTCTTT. Translation: CASSLYTYTEAFF. The chain links TRBV5-1 to TRBJ1-1; D ambiguous. CDR1 SGHRS and CDR2 YFSETQ come from the germline V gene. The CDR3 covers 13 residues. V shed 1 base and J shed 3 bases, with 7 bases lying between them.

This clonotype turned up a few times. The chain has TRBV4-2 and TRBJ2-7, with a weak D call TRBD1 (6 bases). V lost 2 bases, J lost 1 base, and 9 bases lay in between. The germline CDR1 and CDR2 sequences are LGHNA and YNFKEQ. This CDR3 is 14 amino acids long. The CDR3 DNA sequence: TGTGCCAGCAGCCAAAGACAGGAGTCCTACGAGCAGTACTTC. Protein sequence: CASSQRQESYEQYF.

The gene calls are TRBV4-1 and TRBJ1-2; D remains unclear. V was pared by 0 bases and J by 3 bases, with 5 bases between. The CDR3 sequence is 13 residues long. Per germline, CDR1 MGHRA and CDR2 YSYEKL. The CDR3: CASSQEAYYGYTF. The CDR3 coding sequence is TGCGCCAGCAGCCAAGAGGCCTACTATGGCTACACCTTC.

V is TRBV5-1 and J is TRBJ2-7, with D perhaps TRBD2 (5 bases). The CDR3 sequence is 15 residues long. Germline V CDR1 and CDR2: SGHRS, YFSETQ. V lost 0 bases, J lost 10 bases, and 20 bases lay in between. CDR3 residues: CASSLADSTPAAQYF. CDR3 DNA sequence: TGCGCCAGCAGCTTGGCGGACTCAACCCCTGCGGCCCAGTACTTC.

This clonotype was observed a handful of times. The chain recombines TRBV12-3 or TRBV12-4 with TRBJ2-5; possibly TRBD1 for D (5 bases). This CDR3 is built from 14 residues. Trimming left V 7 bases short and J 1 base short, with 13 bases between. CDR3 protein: CASTSGPPQETQYF. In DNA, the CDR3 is TGTGCCAGCACCTCAGGGCCTCCCCAAGAGACCCAGTACTTC.

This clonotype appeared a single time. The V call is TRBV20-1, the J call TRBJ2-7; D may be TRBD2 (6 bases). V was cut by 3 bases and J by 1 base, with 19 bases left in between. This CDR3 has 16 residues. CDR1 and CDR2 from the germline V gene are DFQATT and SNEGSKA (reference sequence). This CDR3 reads CSASPNRGLRSYEQYF. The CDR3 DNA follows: TGCAGTGCTAGCCCAAATAGGGGACTGCGATCCTACGAGCAGTACTTC.

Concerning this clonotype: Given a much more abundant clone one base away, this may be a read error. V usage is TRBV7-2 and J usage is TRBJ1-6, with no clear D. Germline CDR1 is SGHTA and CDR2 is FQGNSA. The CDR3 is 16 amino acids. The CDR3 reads CASSPRQSSYNSPPHF. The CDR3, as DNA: TGTGCCAGCAGTCCAAGGCAGAGCTCCTATAATTCACCCCCCCACTTT. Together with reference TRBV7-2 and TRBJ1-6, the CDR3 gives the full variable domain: GAGVSQSPSNKVTEKGKDVELRCDPISGHTALYWYRQSLGQGLEFLIYFQGNSAPDKSGLPSDRFSAERTGGSVSTLTIQRTQQEDSAVYLCASSPRQSSYNSPPHFGNGTRLTVT.